Each of the 18 T cell receptor beta chains below was sequenced from the same sample in a study of T cell responses to AZD1222 COVID-19 vaccine (dated by TCRdb to the early 2020s). Read against the paper, the sample's time point label means: about 28 days (+/-7) after the second vaccine dose. Library prep was done by the immunoSEQ multiplex PCR assay. This is the immuneACCESS table as TCRdb keeps it, with only in-frame sequences that have V and J called. A part of the clones is gone; compared with another copy, unresolved V genes explain less than half, and the rest is unexplained. The sample table records some 86,000 clones; approximately 91% of these occur just once. The top ten clonotypes cover 6.5% to 8.5% of the sample. The source was peripheral blood, collected 28 days after the second AZD1222 dose. All receptors come from an adult who received the AZD1222 COVID-19 vaccine.

The chain employs TRBV9 and TRBJ2-2, with D unresolved. This CDR3 spans 12 amino acids. Germline-derived CDR1 and CDR2 are SGDLS and YYNGEE. Trimming pared 0 bases from V and 6 bases from J, leaving 3 bases between. The CDR3 region has the DNA TGTGCCAGCAGCGTAGGCTCCGGGGAGCTGTTTTTT. It specifies CASSVGSGELFF.

The chain links TRBV2 to TRBJ2-1; TRBD1 matches at 9 bases. CDR3 length equals 15 residues. With V trimmed by 6 bases and J by 0 bases, 3 bases remained unmatched. Germline-derived CDR1 and CDR2 are SNHLY and FYNNEI. The CDR3: CASSQDRGSYNEQFF. In nucleotides, the CDR3 is TGTGCCAGCAGCCAGGACAGGGGCTCCTACAATGAGCAGTTCTTC.

The chain's CDR3 is CASTSAGGGSYEQYF. CDR3 sequence (DNA): TGTGCCAGCACCTCAGCGGGAGGGGGATCCTACGAGCAGTACTTC. J is TRBJ2-7 and V is TRBV2; 10 bases map to TRBD2. Germline V gives CDR1 SNHLY, CDR2 FYNNEI. The J segment lost 1 base and the V segment lost 7 bases, leaving 7 bases of the junction unmatched. The CDR3 sequence is 15 residues long.

This chain connects TRBV15 to TRBJ2-1, with D possibly TRBD2 on 11 matching bases. Looked up from germline, CDR1 is LNHNV and CDR2 is YYDKDF (reference sequence). Between the trimmed V and J ends, which lost 9 bases and 7 bases, there was a span of 31 bases. The CDR3 runs to 18 residues. The CDR3 protein is CATEAGTGVLAGVNEQFF. The CDR3 bases are TGTGCCACGGAAGCCGGGACAGGGGTACTAGCGGGAGTTAATGAGCAGTTCTTC.

This sequence joins TRBV24-1 and TRBJ2-4, with TRBD2 as a possible D gene (5 bases). The CDR3 loop spans 13 amino acids. CDR1 is KGHDR and CDR2 is SFDVKD in the germline V gene. V was shortened by 5 bases and J by 11 bases, with 15 bases between the two germline ends. Here the CDR3 reads CATSGEPRGVQYF. In nucleotides, the CDR3 is TGTGCCACCAGTGGAGAGCCACGGGGAGTTCAGTACTTC.

This clone was observed once. Here the CDR3 DNA reads TGTGCCAGCAGCTTTCGGCAGGGAGGAGATCAGCCCCAGCATTTT. Protein sequence: CASSFRQGGDQPQHF. The chain carries TRBV7-8 and TRBJ1-5; D is possibly TRBD1 (5 bases). Germline V gene sequence: CDR1 SGHVS, CDR2 FQNEAQ. V gave up 3 bases and J gave up 5 bases, with 14 bases separating them. This CDR3 contains 15 residues.

The chain couples TRBV15 to TRBJ2-7; D possibly uses TRBD1 or TRBD2 (5 bases each). The V end lost 5 bases, the J end lost 2 bases, and 16 bases lay between the germline ends. CDR1 and CDR2 (germline): LNHNV, YYDKDF (reference sequence). This CDR3 contains 15 residues. The CDR3 DNA sequence: TGTGCCACCAGCCGGGGTTCAGGGCCTACCTACGAGCAGTACTTC. Protein sequence: CATSRGSGPTYEQYF. Combining the CDR3 with reference TRBV15 and TRBJ2-7 gives the whole variable domain DAMVIQNPRYQVTQFGKPVTLSCSQTLNHNVMYWYQQKSSQAPKLLFHYYDKDFNNEADTPDNFQSRRPNTSFCFLDIRSPGLGDTAMYLCATSRGSGPTYEQYFGPGTRLTVT.

V usage is TRBV30 and J usage is TRBJ1-6, with D possibly TRBD1 on 6 matching bases. V was pared by 3 bases and J by 5 bases, with 17 bases between. The CDR3 is made up of 16 amino acids. Germline CDR1 and CDR2: GTSNPN and SVGIG (reference sequence). The CDR3 spells CAWSPPVNRDNSPLHF. The CDR3 nucleotides read TGTGCCTGGAGCCCCCCAGTCAACAGGGATAATTCACCCCTCCACTTT.

V is TRBV4-2 and J is TRBJ1-1; D unresolved. The V gene lost 0 bases and the J gene lost 4 bases, with 15 bases spanning the gap. From germline, CDR1 is LGHNA and CDR2 YNFKEQ. The CDR3 has 16 amino acids. CDR3 sequence reads: CASSQDQRGSSTEAFF. CDR3 DNA: TGTGCCAGCAGCCAAGATCAGCGGGGATCCAGCACTGAAGCTTTCTTT.

The chain uses TRBV18 and TRBJ1-3; TRBD1 might be the D (5 bases). V was clipped by 3 bases and J by 2 bases, with 11 bases between them. There are 15 residues in the CDR3. Germline V gene data show CDR1 as KGHSH and CDR2 as LQKENI. CDR3 coding DNA: TGTGCCAGCTCACCGGCAGGGAACGCTGGAAACACCATATATTTT. Translated: CASSPAGNAGNTIYF. Full variable domain (missing parts from reference TRBV18 and TRBJ1-3): NAGVMQNPRHLVRRRGQEARLRCSPMKGHSHVYWYRQLPEEGLKFMVYLQKENIIDESGMPKERFSAEFPKEGPSILRIQQVVRGDSAAYFCASSPAGNAGNTIYFGEGSWLTVV.

V gene TRBV5-1 combines with J gene TRBJ1-2; D is possibly TRBD1 (5 bases). This CDR3 comprises 14 residues. V was cut by 4 bases and J by 0 bases, with 10 bases left in between. In germline, CDR1 is SGHRS, CDR2 YFSETQ. CDR3 coding DNA: TGCGCCAGCAGCGGGGGTCGCTCTAACTATGGCTACACCTTC. Translated, it gives CASSGGRSNYGYTF.

This clone was counted a single time. The chain has TRBV6-5 and TRBJ1-2; TRBD1 might be the D (5 bases). The CDR3 runs to 15 residues. Germline CDR1 MNHEY, CDR2 SVGAGI. V lost 3 bases and J 1 base, leaving 12 bases between the germline ends. The CDR3: CASSYSGRNNYGYTF. The CDR3 nucleotides read TGTGCCAGCAGTTATTCGGGACGGAATAACTATGGCTACACCTTC.

The J gene is TRBJ2-5, the V gene TRBV30; no definite D call. The germline V and J ends were trimmed by 0 bases and 7 bases, with 9 bases remaining between them. Per the germline V gene, CDR1 is GTSNPN and CDR2 is SVGIG (reference sequence). The CDR3 is 12 residues long. CDR3: CAWSVNWGTQYF. As DNA, the CDR3 is TGTGCCTGGAGTGTAAATTGGGGGACCCAGTACTTC.

As concerns this clone: This CDR3 is also generated by other DNA sequences in the sample. The chain carries TRBV24-1 and TRBJ1-5, with 7 bases matching TRBD1. This CDR3 has 14 residues. Germline CDR1 KGHDR, CDR2 SFDVKD. J lost 2 bases, V lost 4 bases, and 1 base had no gene match. The CDR3 loop is CATSDDRGNQPQHF. CDR3 in DNA: TGTGCCACCAGTGACGACAGGGGCAATCAGCCCCAGCATTTT.

The V call is TRBV7-3, the J call TRBJ1-1; D not certain. This CDR3 has 13 residues. Trimming left V 1 base short and J 1 base short, with 4 bases between. Germline V gene lookup returns CDR1 SGHTA and CDR2 FQGTGA. The CDR3 DNA follows: TGTGCCAGCAGCTTAAATGGGAACACTGAAGCTTTCTTT. This codes for CASSLNGNTEAFF.

The rearrangement links TRBV28 to TRBJ1-6; 7 bases are shared with TRBD1. The germline V gene encodes CDR1 MDHEN and CDR2 SYDVKM. This CDR3 comprises 16 residues. The J segment lost 10 bases and the V segment lost 6 bases, leaving 15 bases of the junction unmatched. In nucleotides, the CDR3 is TGTGCCAGCAGCTCCCCGACAGGGCTTGAAAGATCACCCCTCCACTTT. Amino acids: CASSSPTGLERSPLHF.

The genes are TRBV11-2 and TRBJ1-5; maybe TRBD1 (6 bases). This CDR3 spans 13 amino acids. The germline V gene encodes CDR1 SGHAT and CDR2 FQNNGV. Trimming cost V 4 bases and J 7 bases, with 11 bases left between them. In DNA form, the CDR3 reads TGTGCCAGCAGCTGGGGGGCTGAACAGCCCCAGCATTTT. Translation: CASSWGAEQPQHF.

The chain combines TRBV5-1 with TRBJ2-7, with D perhaps matching TRBD2 (6 bases). Germline CDR1 and CDR2: SGHRS and YFSETQ. Trimming removed 0 bases from V and 0 bases from J, with 13 bases in between. The CDR3 has 16 residues. This CDR3 is CASSLVAGSYSYEQYF. In nucleotides, the CDR3 is TGCGCCAGCAGCTTGGTTGCGGGGAGCTACTCCTACGAGCAGTACTTC.